This TCR beta chain was retrieved from a study of Ad26.COV2.S vaccination and SARS-CoV-2 variants. Background on the study: Intramuscular Ad26.COV2.S at 5x10^10 or 1x10^11 viral particles.

Findings and limits, study-wide: There was reportedly substantial breadth in spike-specific CD8+ and CD4+ T cell responses after vaccination.

The sample's treatment: around 19 received Ad26.COV2.S at low or high dose, single or two shots; 5 received placebo; per-sample allocation not given. Following the first vaccine or placebo injection, samples were taken on day 63. Donation was by an adult aged 18-55 years who was in Boston. In the case of this clone: The antigen is undetermined.

Trimming removed 3 bases from V and 1 base from J, with 7 bases in between. CDR1 and CDR2 from the germline V gene are DFQATT and SNEGSKA (reference sequence). The length of the CDR3 is 12 residues. Clones were sequenced by immunoSEQ multiplex PCR, and TCRdb holds only the in-frame ones, with some missing. The data contain roughly 700,000 clones, more than 80% of them singletons. This sequence joins TRBV20-1 and TRBJ2-7; D remains unclear. This receptor was taken from a person between 18 and 65 years old who received the Ad26.COV2.S COVID-19 vaccine or a placebo. The sample consisted of peripheral blood, taken in a trial of Ad26.COV2.S vaccine versus placebo. CDR3 coding DNA: TGCAGTGCTAGTGACAAATCCTACGAGCAGTACTTC. Amino acid sequence: CSASDKSYEQYF.